This T cell receptor beta chain was found in a study of T cell clonality in common variable immunodeficiency. For this clone: Sequencing ends 3 residues short of the CDR3 end; the germline J gene provides the rest.

Profiled with immunoSEQ multiplex PCR; TCRdb holds only in-frame clones, not every one. The data show 45,000 to 65,000 clones, none appearing only once, with about 2% held by the ten largest. Most patients and controls had Caucasian heritage. The germline V gene has CDR1 SGHRS and CDR2 YFSETQ. The V end lost 0 bases, the J end lost 1 base, and 16 bases lay between the germline ends. There are 17 residues in the CDR3. The specimen sequenced was peripheral blood mononuclear cells. This receptor was obtained from a person aged 18-69 years in good health. J is TRBJ2-5 and V is TRBV5-1; D might be TRBD1 (6 bases). The CDR3 DNA, read in part, is TGCGCCAGCAGCTTGGTCTTGGGGGCGGACGTCCAAGAGACC. Protein product: CASSLVLGADVQET. The whole CDR3 protein reads CASSLVLGADVQETQYF.